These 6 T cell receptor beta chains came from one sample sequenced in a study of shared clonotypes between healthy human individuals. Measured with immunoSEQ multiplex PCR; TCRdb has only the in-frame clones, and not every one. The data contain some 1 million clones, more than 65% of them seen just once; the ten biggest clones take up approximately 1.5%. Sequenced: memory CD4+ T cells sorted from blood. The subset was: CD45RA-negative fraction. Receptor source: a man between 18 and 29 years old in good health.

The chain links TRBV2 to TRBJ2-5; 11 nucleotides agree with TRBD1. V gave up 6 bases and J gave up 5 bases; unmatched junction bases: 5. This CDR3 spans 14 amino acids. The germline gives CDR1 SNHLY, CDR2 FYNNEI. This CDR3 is CASRRTGGLETQYF. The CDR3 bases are TGTGCCAGCAGGAGGACAGGGGGCTTGGAGACCCAGTACTTC.

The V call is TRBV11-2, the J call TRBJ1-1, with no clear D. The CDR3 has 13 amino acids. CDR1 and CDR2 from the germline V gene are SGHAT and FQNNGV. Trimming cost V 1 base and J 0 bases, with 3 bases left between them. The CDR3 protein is CASSLVMNTEAFF. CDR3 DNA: TGTGCCAGCAGCTTAGTAATGAACACTGAAGCTTTCTTT.

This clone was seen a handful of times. The CDR3 DNA reads as TGTGCCAGTAGTATGCAGGGGGCAAATTCACCCCTCCACTTT. Its translation: CASSMQGANSPLHF. The chain employs TRBV19 and TRBJ1-6; 8 nucleotides agree with TRBD1. This CDR3 is built from 14 residues. Germline V CDR1 and CDR2: LNHDA, SQIVND (reference sequence). V lost 3 bases and J lost 7; bases outside the gene matches: 2. Together with reference TRBV19 and TRBJ1-6, the CDR3 gives the full variable domain: DGGITQSPKYLFRKEGQNVTLSCEQNLNHDAMYWYRQDPGQGLRLIYYSQIVNDFQKGDIAEGYSVSREKKESFPLTVTSAQKNPTAFYLCASSMQGANSPLHFGNGTRLTVT.

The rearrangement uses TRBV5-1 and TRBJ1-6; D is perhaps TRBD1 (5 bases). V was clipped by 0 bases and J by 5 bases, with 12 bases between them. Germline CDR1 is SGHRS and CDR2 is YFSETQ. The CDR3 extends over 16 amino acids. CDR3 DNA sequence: TGCGCCAGCAGCTTGGAGGGGTTGGGGGATAATTCACCCCTCCACTTT. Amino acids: CASSLEGLGDNSPLHF.

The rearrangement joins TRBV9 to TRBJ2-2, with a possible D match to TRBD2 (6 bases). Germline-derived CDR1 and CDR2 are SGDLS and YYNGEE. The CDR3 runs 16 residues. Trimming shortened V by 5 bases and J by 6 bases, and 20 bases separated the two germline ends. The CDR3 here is CASRDERAPGAGELFF. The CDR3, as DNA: TGTGCCAGCAGGGACGAGAGGGCTCCGGGGGCCGGGGAGCTGTTTTTT. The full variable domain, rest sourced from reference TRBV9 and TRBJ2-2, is DSGVTQTPKHLITATGQRVTLRCSPRSGDLSVYWYQQSLDQGLQFLIQYYNGEERAKGNILERFSAQQFPDLHSELNLSSLELGDSALYFCASRDERAPGAGELFFGEGSRLTVL.

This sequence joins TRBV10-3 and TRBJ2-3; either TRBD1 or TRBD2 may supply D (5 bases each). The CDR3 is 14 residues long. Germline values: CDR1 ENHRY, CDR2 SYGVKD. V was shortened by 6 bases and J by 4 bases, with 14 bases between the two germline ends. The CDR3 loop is CAISRDVQSDTQYF. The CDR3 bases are TGTGCCATCAGCCGGGACGTTCAATCAGATACGCAGTATTTT.